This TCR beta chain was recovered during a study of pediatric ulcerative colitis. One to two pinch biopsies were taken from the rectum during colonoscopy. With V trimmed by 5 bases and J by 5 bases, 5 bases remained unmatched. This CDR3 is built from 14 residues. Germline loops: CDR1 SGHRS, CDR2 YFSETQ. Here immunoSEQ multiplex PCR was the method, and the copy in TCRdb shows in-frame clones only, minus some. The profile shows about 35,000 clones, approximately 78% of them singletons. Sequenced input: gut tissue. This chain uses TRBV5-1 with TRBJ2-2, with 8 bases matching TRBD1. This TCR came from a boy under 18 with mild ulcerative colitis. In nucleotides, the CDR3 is TGCGCCAGCAGTGGACAGGGTGGTACCGGGGAGCTGTTTTTT. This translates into CASSGQGGTGELFF.